The 7 T cell receptor beta chains given below trace back to one sample, sequenced in a study of CD8+ T cells in alopecia areata. RNA, once extracted, was reverse transcribed into cDNA for use as the sequencing template. Produced via immunoSEQ multiplex PCR; TCRdb's table is partial and in-frame only. In the table there are hundreds of thousands of clones, roughly two thirds of which are singletons. Material: CD4+ T cells sorted from blood, obtained at week 0. These receptor sequences come from a human donor with alopecia areata.

The CDR3 nucleotides read TGTGCCAGCAGACCCGGACAGGGGGCCTCCTACAATGAGCAGTTCTTC. It specifies CASRPGQGASYNEQFF. The rearrangement links TRBV2 to TRBJ2-1; 11 nucleotides match TRBD1. Losses at the gene ends were 6 bases for V and 0 bases for J; bases not matched to a gene: 4. The CDR3 extends over 16 amino acids. The germline V gene has CDR1 SNHLY and CDR2 FYNNEI.

The rearrangement uses TRBV29-1 and TRBJ2-5; D is ambiguous. Germline lookup yields CDR1 SQVTM and CDR2 ANQGSEA. This CDR3 comprises 13 residues. Trimming pared 5 bases from V and 5 bases from J, leaving 15 bases between. CDR3 nucleotides: TGCAGCGTTTCCATCAGCGCCGTGGAGACCCAGTACTTC. It specifies CSVSISAVETQYF.

The sample holds a few counts of this clone. This chain uses TRBV10-3 with TRBJ2-1; D uncertain. The CDR3 is 13 residues long. CDR1 is ENHRY, CDR2 SYGVKD, per germline. The V end lost 0 bases, the J end lost 5 bases, and 5 bases lay between the germline ends. CDR3 sequence reads: CAISESTNNEQFF. The DNA for the CDR3 is TGTGCCATCAGTGAGTCAACCAACAATGAGCAGTTCTTC.

The rearrangement links TRBV6-6 to TRBJ2-5; D is uncertain. CDR1 is MNHNY and CDR2 is SVGAGI in the germline V gene (reference sequence). The V gene lost 6 bases and the J gene lost 2 bases, with 7 bases spanning the gap. The CDR3 is made up of 12 amino acids. In DNA, the CDR3 is TGTGCCAGCAGCCCTACACAAGAGACCCAGTACTTC. It translates to CASSPTQETQYF.

This clone came up once. This sequence joins TRBV30 and TRBJ2-6; either TRBD1 or TRBD2 may supply D (5 bases each). Trimming pared 8 bases from V and 1 base from J, leaving 15 bases between. The CDR3 runs to 15 residues. Germline loops: CDR1 GTSNPN, CDR2 SVGIG (reference sequence). CDR3 sequence: CARQGDGSGANVLTF. For the CDR3, the DNA is TGTGCCCGTCAAGGGGACGGTTCTGGGGCCAACGTCCTGACTTTC.

V is TRBV30 and J is TRBJ2-7; D is unclear. The CDR3 is 11 residues long. Germline CDR1 is GTSNPN and CDR2 is SVGIG (reference sequence). V lost 2 bases, J lost 4 bases, and 6 bases lay in between. CDR3 amino acids: CAWSLSYEQYF. The CDR3 DNA follows: TGTGCCTGGAGTCTTTCGTACGAGCAGTACTTC. Full variable domain (missing parts from reference TRBV30 and TRBJ2-7): SQTIHQWPATLVQPVGSPLSLECTVEGTSNPNLYWYRQAAGRGLQLLFYSVGIGQISSEVPQNLSASRPQDRQFILSSKKLLLSDSGFYLCAWSLSYEQYFGPGTRLTVT.

The chain employs TRBV2 and TRBJ1-2; 7 nucleotides align to TRBD1. Germline lookup yields CDR1 SNHLY and CDR2 FYNNEI. The V and J ends lost 4 bases and 5 bases, in that order; junction bases with no gene match: 19. The CDR3 sequence is 18 residues long. The CDR3, as DNA: TGTGCCAGCAGTGGGCGGGACAGCACCCCTCAGCTAGGGTATGGCTACACCTTC. Amino acid sequence: CASSGRDSTPQLGYGYTF. Looking up the rest from reference TRBV2 and TRBJ1-2 gives the full variable domain: EPEVTQTPSHQVTQMGQEVILRCVPISNHLYFYWYRQILGQKVEFLVSFYNNEISEKSEIFDDQFSVERPDGSNFTLKIRSTKLEDSAMYFCASSGRDSTPQLGYGYTFGSGTRLTVV.